A single T cell receptor (beta chain) is shown here with its context. What it binds is unknown. The CDR3 is 14 residues long. Germline lookup yields CDR1 MDHEN and CDR2 SYDVKM. Deletions cut 4 bases from V and 3 bases from J, with 12 bases between. This specimen belongs to a study of shared clonotypes between healthy human individuals. General study results and limits: When naive CD4 clonotypes were compared across several donors, 4% to 6.5% were shared. Naive subsets generally had larger estimated richness than memory subsets. The expectation was that sequencing depth would affect clonotype sharing among donors.

Methods used by the authors: Junction-only immunoSEQ sequences carried no quality scores, so filtering differed. Using immunoSEQ multiplex PCR, the repertoire was profiled, and TCRdb retains in-frame clones only, with some absent. V and J calls and clone size are given by that table; D and trimming were obtained from the DNA. The data show 2 million to 2.5 million clones, 85% to 95% seen once. The sequenced sample was naive CD4+ T cells from PBMCs. Subset denoted: CD45RA+ positively selected. The clonotype originates from a man between 18 and 35 years old in good health. Some clones in this sample may be carry-over from other donors' samples. The V gene is TRBV28, the J gene TRBJ1-1; D gene ambiguous. CDR3 DNA sequence: TGTGCCAGCAGTTCACCCCCCACGGACACTGAAGCTTTCTTT. The encoded protein is CASSSPPTDTEAFF.